These 15 T cell receptor beta chains were sequenced from one sample in a study of response to subunit inactivated influenza vaccine (dated by TCRdb to about 2018). Library method: RT-PCR. For sequencing, an Illumina HiSeq 2500 was employed. TCRdb's own reprocessing of the public reads used fastp at Q25 and MiXCR and kept productive beta chains. CDR3 protein sequences are deduplicated, and each keeps its most common genes and DNA. This sample lists just under 550,000 distinct CDR3 sequences; roughly 25% were detected once. The top ten clones comprise about 2.8% of the sample. These data also formed part of another study, on T cells expressing NK-cell markers. As noted in the second study: TCR beta cDNA libraries were prepared using 5'RACE template switching, which introduced a universal primer site and unique molecular identifiers.

Material: CD4+ T cells sorted from PBMCs, obtained 11 to 12 days after vaccination. The receptors stem from a man aged 50-60 years who received an inactivated influenza vaccine. Donor details come from another sample of the same person, matched by shared clones.

The gene calls are TRBV10-3 and TRBJ2-5; no reliable D call. The V gene's germline CDR1 is ENHRY and CDR2 SYGVKD. The CDR3 length is 14 residues. V gave up 0 bases and J gave up 4 bases, with 9 bases separating them. Here the CDR3 DNA reads TGTGCCATCAGTGAGTCGCGCGGTGTAGAGACCCAGTACTTC. Protein product: CAISESRGVETQYF.

At least ten counts were recorded for this clonotype. The chain recombines TRBV10-3 with TRBJ1-3; 8 nucleotides line up with TRBD1. The trim removed 9 bases at V and 0 bases at J, leaving 10 bases unmatched. The CDR3 is 16 amino acids. Germline values: CDR1 ENHRY, CDR2 SYGVKD. CDR3 loop: CAMGTDRASSGNTIYF. CDR3 in DNA: TGTGCCATGGGGACGGACAGGGCCAGCTCTGGAAACACCATATATTTT.

The chain joins TRBV25-1 to TRBJ2-1, with D maybe TRBD1 (5 bases). The germline V gene has CDR1 MGHDK and CDR2 SYGVNS. The CDR3 runs 13 residues. V lost 1 base and J 7 bases, leaving 8 bases between the germline ends. DNA for the CDR3: TGTGCCAGCAGTGAATGGGGCAGAAATGAGCAGTTCTTC. Translation gives CASSEWGRNEQFF.

This clonotype was observed a single time. The chain links TRBV20-1 to TRBJ2-3; 15 nucleotides match TRBD2. Per germline, CDR1 DFQATT and CDR2 SNEGSKA (reference sequence). The CDR3 loop spans 16 amino acids. The ends lost 0 bases at V and 11 bases at J; junction bases unmatched: 9. Written as DNA, the CDR3 is TGCAGTGCTAGAGAGCCCGGACTAGCGGGGGGGCCTAAGCAGTATTTT. Translated, it gives CSAREPGLAGGPKQYF.

This clonotype was seen a handful of times. The CDR3 coding sequence is TGTGCCAGCAGCCAAGGAACAGGGGTAGGCGAGCAGTACTTC. Residues: CASSQGTGVGEQYF. The chain has TRBV3-1 and TRBJ2-7; TRBD1 matches 7 bases. The V gene's germline CDR1 is LGHDT and CDR2 YNNKEL (reference sequence). The CDR3 runs 14 residues. V trimming: 1 base; J trimming: 6 bases; junction bases outside the gene matches: 6.

This clonotype has just a few counts. V is TRBV3-1 and J is TRBJ1-6; TRBD1 agrees at 7 bases. The CDR3 consists of 15 residues. Germline CDR1 reads LGHDT; CDR2 reads YNNKEL (reference sequence). The V and J ends lost 1 base and 8 bases, in that order; junction bases with no gene match: 5. In nucleotides, the CDR3 is TGTGCCAGCAGCCAAGGGTCAGGGGGTTATTCACCCCTCCACTTT. Protein product: CASSQGSGGYSPLHF. The full variable domain, in which reference TRBV3-1 and TRBJ1-6 provide the parts outside the CDR3, is DTAVSQTPKYLVTQMGNDKSIKCEQNLGHDTMYWYKQDSKKFLKIMFSYNNKELIINETVPNRFSPKSPDKAHLNLHINSLELGDSAVYFCASSQGSGGYSPLHFGNGTRLTVT.

V and J are TRBV16 and TRBJ2-1, with 7 bases matching TRBD2. The CDR3 is 18 amino acids. With V trimmed by 0 bases and J by 1 base, 9 bases remained unmatched. Germline-derived CDR1 and CDR2 are KGHSY and FQNENV. In nucleotides, the CDR3 is TGTGCCAGCAGCCAATCAGGTAGGCTAGCGGAATCCTACAATGAGCAGTTCTTC. Translated: CASSQSGRLAESYNEQFF.

The chain joins TRBV4-2 to TRBJ1-2; TRBD1 is a possible D gene (5 bases). This CDR3 comprises 15 residues. In germline, CDR1 is LGHNA, CDR2 YNFKEQ. The V gene lost 1 base and the J gene lost 0 bases, with 9 bases spanning the gap. The DNA of the CDR3 is TGTGCCAGCAGCCAAGCGGTGACAGCTAACTATGGCTACACCTTC. Translation gives CASSQAVTANYGYTF.

The rearrangement joins TRBV12-3 or TRBV12-4 to TRBJ2-2; D is unclear. The CDR3 is 15 amino acids. V shed 7 bases and J shed 6 bases, with 18 bases lying between them. CDR3 sequence reads: CASTRRQIFSGELFF. CDR3 in DNA: TGTGCCAGCACCCGTCGCCAAATCTTCTCCGGGGAGCTGTTTTTT.

The chain has TRBV5-1 and TRBJ2-5; TRBD2 is a possible D gene (6 bases). The V end was cut by 4 bases, the J end by 4 bases, with 17 bases between. The CDR3 consists of 15 residues. Germline-derived CDR1 and CDR2 are SGHRS and YFSETQ. In DNA form, the CDR3 reads TGCGCCAGCAGCACCGGGAGCCCTAAGGGAGAGACCCAGTACTTC. Amino acid sequence: CASSTGSPKGETQYF.

This clonotype was recorded a few times. The chain recombines TRBV28 with TRBJ2-4; D unclear. Germline V gene data show CDR1 as MDHEN and CDR2 as SYDVKM. The CDR3 has 11 residues. The V end lost 5 bases, the J end lost 7 bases, and 6 bases lay between the germline ends. The CDR3 coding sequence is TGTGCCAGCAGTGGGGTTAACATTCAGTACTTC. Translated: CASSGVNIQYF.

This clonotype has a count of ten or more. CDR3 protein: CASTTGQGRAPLHF. CDR3 nucleotides: TGTGCCAGCACCACGGGACAGGGTCGGGCACCCCTCCACTTT. This chain joins TRBV28 and TRBJ1-6; TRBD1 agrees at 9 bases. With V trimmed by 7 bases and J by 11 bases, 9 bases remained unmatched. The CDR3 totals 14 residues. The germline V gene encodes CDR1 MDHEN and CDR2 SYDVKM.

This clonotype was detected many times. V and J are TRBV7-3 and TRBJ1-1; 9 bases line up with TRBD1. Germline values: CDR1 SGHTA, CDR2 FQGTGA. The J segment lost 3 bases and the V segment lost 5 bases, leaving 4 bases of the junction unmatched. The CDR3 totals 14 residues. The CDR3 protein is CASSSDRGDTEAFF. CDR3 DNA sequence: TGTGCCAGCAGCAGTGACAGGGGGGACACTGAAGCTTTCTTT.

J is TRBJ1-2 and V is TRBV15, with D tentatively TRBD1 (6 bases). This CDR3 has 15 residues. V was clipped by 6 bases and J by 0 bases, with 14 bases between them. CDR1 and CDR2 from the germline V gene are LNHNV and YYDKDF (reference sequence). The CDR3 loop reads CATSTGLSANYGYTF. CDR3 coding DNA: TGTGCCACCAGTACAGGGCTTTCGGCTAACTATGGCTACACCTTC.

The chain uses TRBV27 and TRBJ1-2; TRBD1 agrees at 8 bases. J lost 5 bases, V lost 0 bases, and 8 bases had no gene match. The germline V gene has CDR1 MNHEY and CDR2 SMNVEV (reference sequence). This CDR3 is 16 amino acids long. CDR3 in amino acids: CASSLSFRTGLYGYTF. CDR3 nucleotide sequence: TGTGCCAGCAGTTTATCCTTCCGGACAGGGTTGTATGGCTACACCTTC.